Listed below are T cell receptor beta chains from one sample, sequenced in a study of spatial heterogeneity in lung cancer. In TCRdb, the 5' RACE reads were re-called with MiXCR into one record per CDR3 protein. This sample has roughly 4,500 distinct CDR3 sequences, with around 21% found just once. Here the sequenced sample was normal lung tissue next to the tumor, taken at surgery. The source of these receptors is a female donor with early-stage non-small cell lung cancer. The CDR3 runs from the conserved cysteine through the conserved F or W. The D gene is left open where the match is weak. Expanded clones are given a class, and other clones once, few, many or no size at all.

j_gene | abundance | v_gene | d_gene | CDR3nt | CDR3aa
TRBJ2-2 | medium-sized | TRBV12-3/TRBV12-4 | NA | TGTGCCAGCAGTTCGGTCGGGGAGCTGTTTTTT | CASSSVGELFF
TRBJ1-5 | medium-sized | TRBV25-1 | NA | TGTGCCAGCTCCCCTCGCGGGATGAAGGGCAATCAGCCCCAGCATTTT | CASSPRGMKGNQPQHF
TRBJ2-1 | NA | TRBV6-4 | NA | TGTGCCAGCAGTCCACGGCAGGCCTCCTACAATGAGCAGTTCTTC | CASSPRQASYNEQFF
TRBJ2-7 | few | TRBV29-1 | TRBD2 | TGCAGCGGAACTAGCGCCCACGAGCAGTACTTC | CSGTSAHEQYF
TRBJ2-1 | NA | TRBV5-1 | NA | TGCGCCAGCAGCTTGGAAGGGCCATACAATGAGCAGTTCTTC | CASSLEGPYNEQFF
TRBJ1-1 | medium-sized | TRBV7-9 | TRBD1 | TGTGCCAGCAGCCCTTCTTTCGGACAGGGTGAGGCTGAAGCTTTCTTT | CASSPSFGQGEAEAFF
TRBJ2-3 | medium-sized | TRBV3-2 | NA | TGTGCCAGCAGCCAAGAGGACGGACAGGGGGGAGGCACAGATACGCAGTATTTT | CASSQEDGQGGGTDTQYF
TRBJ2-7 | medium-sized | TRBV27 | NA | TGTGCCAGCTATCGTGGGGACGAGCAGTACTTC | CASYRGDEQYF
TRBJ2-7 | NA | TRBV5-1 | NA | TGCGCCAGCAGCTTGAAAGGGACCTACGAGCAGTACTTC | CASSLKGTYEQYF
TRBJ2-5 | medium-sized | TRBV6-5 | NA | TGTGCCAGCAGTTACTCGATTTGGAATAAGGAGACCCAGTACTTC | CASSYSIWNKETQYF
TRBJ2-7 | medium-sized | TRBV9 | TRBD2 | TGTGCCAGCTCACCGGGACTAGTAAGCTACGAGCAGTACTTC | CASSPGLVSYEQYF
TRBJ2-1 | medium-sized | TRBV5-6 | NA | TGTGCCAGCAGCTTGGAAGGTCGGAGCTCCTACAATGAGCAGTTCTTC | CASSLEGRSSYNEQFF
TRBJ2-1 | NA | TRBV5-5 | NA | TGTGCCAGCAGCCTGTACAATGAGCAGTTCTTC | CASSLYNEQFF
TRBJ1-5 | medium-sized | TRBV29-1 | NA | TGCAGCGTTTCCGGGACCGACCCCAATCAGCCCCAGCATTTT | CSVSGTDPNQPQHF
TRBJ2-7 | medium-sized | TRBV20-1 | TRBD2 | TGCAGTGCTAGAAAACTAGCGAACTCCTACGAGCAGTACTTC | CSARKLANSYEQYF
TRBJ1-4 | medium-sized | TRBV4-3 | NA | TGCGCCAGCAGCCAAAACCCCTATGGGTCCAGTAATGAAAAACTGTTTTTT | CASSQNPYGSSNEKLFF
TRBJ1-2 | many | TRBV6-1 | TRBD1 | TGTGCCAGCAGTGATAGAGCGGGACAGTCCTATGGCTACACCTTC | CASSDRAGQSYGYTF
TRBJ2-5 | many | TRBV20-1 | TRBD2 | TGCAGTGCTGGAACGGGGGGGAAACAAGAGACCCAGTACTTC | CSAGTGGKQETQYF
TRBJ2-2 | medium-sized | TRBV5-6 | NA | TGTGCCAGCAGCGGAAGACCGACCGGGGAGCTGTTTTTT | CASSGRPTGELFF
TRBJ1-4 | medium-sized | TRBV5-1 | NA | TGCGCCAGCAGCTCGACAGGATCAACTAATGAAAAACTGTTTTTT | CASSSTGSTNEKLFF
TRBJ1-4 | NA | TRBV20-1 | TRBD1 | TGCAGTGCTGGAAGACAGGGACCGAGAGAAAAACTGTTTTTT | CSAGRQGPREKLFF
TRBJ2-1 | medium-sized | TRBV7-2 | NA | TGTGCCAGCAGCTTAGGGAGAGGCGATGAGCAGTTCTTC | CASSLGRGDEQFF
TRBJ2-1 | medium-sized | TRBV24-1 | NA | TGTGCCACCAGTGATTTAAAGAGCGGTGTCGACAATGAGCAGTTCTTC | CATSDLKSGVDNEQFF
TRBJ2-3 | medium-sized | TRBV10-3 | NA | TGTGCCATCAGTGAGGCGGGTAATACGCAGTATTTT | CAISEAGNTQYF
TRBJ2-7 | medium-sized | TRBV6-2/TRBV6-3 | TRBD1 | TGTGCCAGCACCGACAGGGGCCGGGAGCAGTACTTC | CASTDRGREQYF
TRBJ1-1 | NA | TRBV6-5 | NA | TGTGCCAGCAGTCAAGACAGGCTGAACACTGAAGCTTTCTTT | CASSQDRLNTEAFF
TRBJ2-1 | many | TRBV20-1 | NA | TGCAGTGCTAGTAGAGAGGGGGTCACTGAGCAGTTCTTC | CSASREGVTEQFF
TRBJ2-5 | medium-sized | TRBV6-2/TRBV6-3 | NA | TGTGCCAGCAGTTTACAAGGGGCGCCTCAAGAGACCCAGTACTTC | CASSLQGAPQETQYF
TRBJ2-3 | medium-sized | TRBV9 | NA | TGTGCCAGCAGCGCATCGGGAGCCTCTAGCACAGATACGCAGTATTTT | CASSASGASSTDTQYF
TRBJ2-4 | medium-sized | TRBV5-4 | NA | TGTGCCAGCAGCCTACAAGGAGAGAACATTCAGTACTTC | CASSLQGENIQYF
TRBJ1-1 | medium-sized | TRBV5-1 | NA | TGCGCCAGCAGCTTTGACATCGCTGAAGCTTTCTTT | CASSFDIAEAFF